This TCR beta chain is drawn from a study of cytomegalovirus exposure and HLA in healthy donors. In the case of this clone: What it binds is not known.

Clones were read by immunoSEQ multiplex PCR, and TCRdb kept only the in-frame ones, dropping some. The data contain about 190,000 clones, over 65% of them singletons. The germline V gene encodes CDR1 SGHAT and CDR2 FQNNGV. The CDR3 covers 15 residues. With V trimmed by 5 bases and J by 4 bases, 8 bases remained unmatched. Broader study findings: Most TCR sequences were seen very rarely across donors, but some public TCRs occurred in many.

Sequencing input: PBMCs. This chain connects TRBV11-2 to TRBJ2-3, with TRBD2 matching over 8 bases. The source of this sequence is a man between 18 and 29 years old in good health and CMV-seropositive. CDR3: CASSSLAGGPDTQYF. In nucleotides, the CDR3 is TGTGCCAGCAGCAGCCTAGCGGGTGGGCCAGATACGCAGTATTTT.